This TCR beta chain was sequenced in a study of blood T cell repertoires in COVID-19. Across the study: Researchers got acute and convalescent COVID-19 samples from the United States, Italy and Spain. PBMCs, B-cell-depleted T cells, or T cells provided the cDNA or gDNA that made up the material.

There are 15 residues in the CDR3. With 3 bases clipped from V and 4 bases from J, the junction kept 8 bases outside the gene matches. Germline CDR1 reads MGHRA; CDR2 reads YSYEKL. This clone rates as medium-sized. Source study methods: Nucleated cell counts were estimated from reference gene primer amplification. Method: immunoSEQ multiplex PCR; TCRdb's copy keeps in-frame clones and lacks some. D and trimming come from the DNA, and the V and J calls and clone size come from that table. The sample carries tens of thousands of clones, approximately 86% recorded once. The clonotype was recovered from a man in his sixties or seventies with active COVID-19. The source material was peripheral blood. The chain combines TRBV4-1 with TRBJ1-1; 7 nucleotides line up with TRBD1. Here the CDR3 DNA reads TGCGCCAGCAGCCAGGAGGGAGCAGGGGGCACTGAAGCTTTCTTT. The encoded protein is CASSQEGAGGTEAFF.